Listed below are T cell receptor beta chains from one sample, sequenced in a study of blood T cell repertoires in COVID-19. TCRdb keeps only in-frame clones here, not all; method: immunoSEQ multiplex PCR. Seen here are approximately 280,000 clones, around nine tenths observed once, and the top ten hold 2.6%. Sequenced material: PBMCs or T cells enriched from blood (not recorded which). These receptors all come from a woman aged 18-29 years who had recovered from COVID-19. Both conserved end residues are part of each CDR3. A D gene is named only where the DNA matches it firmly. Only some rows state a clone size, as once, few, many or a class for expanded clones.

j_call	v_call	clone_size	d_call	cdr3_aa	cdr3_nt
TRBJ2-3	TRBV7-8	.	.	CASSPRERVTDTQYF	TGTGCCAGCAGCCCGAGGGAGCGGGTCACAGATACGCAGTATTTT
TRBJ2-1	TRBV2	.	TRBD2	CASSRKLAGSDNEQFF	TGTGCCAGCAGTCGAAAACTAGCGGGTTCTGACAATGAGCAGTTCTTC
TRBJ1-5	TRBV10-3	.	.	CAISESPGDQPQHF	TGTGCCATCAGTGAGTCCCCCGGGGATCAGCCCCAGCATTTT
TRBJ2-1	TRBV4-1	.	.	CASSQVGGTEQFF	TGCGCCAGCAGCCAAGTTGGCGGGACTGAGCAGTTCTTC
TRBJ1-3	TRBV15	.	.	CATSRDKYSSGNTIYF	TGTGCCACCAGCAGAGACAAGTACAGCTCTGGAAACACCATATATTTT
TRBJ2-1	TRBV28	.	.	CASRSGHEQFF	TGTGCCAGCAGGTCAGGCCATGAGCAGTTCTTC
TRBJ1-2	TRBV27	.	.	CASSLRQNIYGYTF	TGTGCCAGCAGTCTACGACAGAACATCTATGGCTACACCTTC
TRBJ2-1	TRBV7-9	.	.	CASSQVVNGEQFF	TGTGCCAGCAGCCAAGTGGTTAACGGTGAGCAGTTCTTC
TRBJ2-7	TRBV28	.	TRBD1	CASSDRGLDYEQYF	TGTGCCAGCAGTGACAGGGGGCTGGACTACGAGCAGTACTTC
TRBJ2-7	TRBV10-2	once	.	CASTWDRVTSGGHEQYF	TGCGCCAGCACTTGGGACAGGGTGACTAGCGGAGGGCACGAGCAGTACTTC
TRBJ1-2	TRBV18	few	TRBD1	CASSSDRLPLYGYTF	TGTGCCAGCTCATCGGACAGGCTCCCTCTATATGGCTACACCTTC
TRBJ1-6	TRBV28	few	TRBD1	CASSDIRGLAGSPLHF	TGTGCCAGCAGTGATATCAGGGGGCTCGCTGGGTCACCCCTCCACTTT
TRBJ1-2	TRBV6-2/TRBV6-3	.	TRBD1	CASSSTPGTGRIYGYTF	TGTGCCAGCAGTTCGACTCCCGGGACAGGGCGCATCTATGGCTACACCTTC
TRBJ1-2	TRBV30	once	TRBD1	CAWSPDRGRDYGYTF	TGTGCCTGGAGTCCGGACAGGGGGCGGGACTATGGCTACACCTTC
TRBJ1-1	TRBV28	.	TRBD1	CAGQTGGERTEAFF	TGTGCCGGACAAACAGGGGGCGAAAGGACTGAAGCTTTCTTT
TRBJ2-7	TRBV3-1/TRBV3-2	.	TRBD1	CASSPPGQSLRSSTYEQYF	TGTGCCAGCAGCCCACCGGGACAGTCACTCAGGAGCTCCACCTACGAGCAGTACTTC
TRBJ1-1	TRBV5-4	.	TRBD1	CASSYNKGATGTEAFF	TGTGCCAGCAGCTACAACAAGGGGGCGACGGGCACTGAAGCTTTCTTT
TRBJ2-1	TRBV2	few	TRBD2	CASSEAGGPYNEQFF	TGTGCCAGCAGTGAGGCGGGAGGGCCCTACAATGAGCAGTTCTTC
TRBJ2-7	TRBV2	.	.	CASSEGVPYEQYF	TGTGCCAGCAGTGAAGGAGTGCCCTACGAGCAGTACTTC
TRBJ2-5	TRBV5-1	.	TRBD2	CASSGGLAGPETQYF	TGCGCCAGCAGCGGGGGACTAGCGGGACCAGAGACCCAGTACTTC
TRBJ2-2	TRBV4-1	.	TRBD1	CASSQGGQGYSTGELFF	TGCGCCAGCAGCCAAGGGGGACAGGGTTATAGCACCGGGGAGCTGTTTTTT
TRBJ2-5	TRBV19	.	TRBD1	CASSMVATGGETQYF	TGTGCCAGTAGTATGGTTGCGACAGGGGGAGAGACCCAGTACTTC
TRBJ2-7	TRBV10-2	.	.	CASSLERRQGKNYEQYF	TGCGCCAGCAGTCTAGAACGTAGGCAGGGGAAAAACTACGAGCAGTACTTC
TRBJ1-1	TRBV5-7	once	TRBD1	CASSSKGAGTEAFF	TGTGCCAGCAGCTCGAAGGGGGCAGGCACTGAAGCTTTCTTT
TRBJ1-1	TRBV27	.	.	CASSLRGVETEAFF	TGTGCCAGCAGTTTGCGGGGGGTTGAGACTGAAGCTTTCTTT